These T cell receptor beta chains were read from a single sample in a study of T cells in Graves' hyperthyroidism and ophthalmopathy. In TCRdb, the multiplex PCR reads were re-called with MiXCR into one record per CDR3 protein. The table records some 700,000 distinct CDR3 sequences, around 16% of them present only once. The sample consisted of blood. The receptors shown here come from a man aged 50-60 years with Graves' hyperthyroidism. The CDR3 runs from the conserved cysteine through the conserved F or W. A D gene is named only where the DNA matches it firmly. The size field is filled for only some rows; it gives once, few, many or a size class.

CDR3 protein: CASRRQEETQYF
CDR3 DNA: TGTGCCAGCAGAAGGCAGGAAGAGACCCAGTACTTC
J gene: TRBJ2-5
clone size: many
D gene: .
V gene: TRBV2

CDR3 protein: CSGGGLGETQYF
CDR3 DNA: TGCAGCGGAGGGGGCCTCGGGGAGACCCAGTACTTC
J gene: TRBJ2-5
clone size: .
D gene: TRBD1
V gene: TRBV29-1

CDR3 protein: CASSPLGTSGGELFF
CDR3 DNA: TGTGCCAGCAGCCCACTCGGGACTAGTGGCGGGGAGCTGTTTTTT
J gene: TRBJ2-2
clone size: many
D gene: TRBD2
V gene: TRBV14

CDR3 protein: CASSVEGLALSPTDTQYF
CDR3 DNA: TGTGCCAGCAGCGTAGAGGGACTAGCGCTTAGTCCCACAGATACGCAGTATTTT
J gene: TRBJ2-3
clone size: .
D gene: TRBD2
V gene: TRBV9

CDR3 protein: CASSPPIVTDTQYF
CDR3 DNA: TGTGCCAGCTCACCACCGATCGTCACAGATACGCAGTATTTT
J gene: TRBJ2-3
clone size: many
D gene: .
V gene: TRBV18

CDR3 protein: CASSQDATGSSYEQYF
CDR3 DNA: TGTGCCAGCAGCCAAGATGCGACAGGGTCCTCCTACGAGCAGTACTTC
J gene: TRBJ2-7
clone size: many
D gene: TRBD1
V gene: TRBV3-1

CDR3 protein: CASSAWAAGQPQHF
CDR3 DNA: TGTGCCAGCAGTGCTTGGGCCGCCGGGCAGCCCCAGCATTTT
J gene: TRBJ1-5
clone size: few
D gene: .
V gene: TRBV27

CDR3 protein: CASSFSGGTIGTQYF
CDR3 DNA: TGTGCCAGCAGTTTCAGCGGAGGGACGATCGGGACCCAGTACTTC
J gene: TRBJ2-5
clone size: many
D gene: .
V gene: TRBV27

CDR3 protein: CASAGTSGTRSYEQYF
CDR3 DNA: TGTGCCAGCGCCGGGACTAGCGGGACTCGTTCCTACGAGCAGTACTTC
J gene: TRBJ2-7
clone size: many
D gene: TRBD2
V gene: TRBV7-9

CDR3 protein: CSVPDNGGEQFF
CDR3 DNA: TGCAGCGTTCCCGATAACGGCGGTGAGCAGTTCTTC
J gene: TRBJ2-1
clone size: few
D gene: .
V gene: TRBV29-1

CDR3 protein: CSAKDRMNTEAFF
CDR3 DNA: TGCAGTGCCAAAGACAGGATGAACACTGAAGCTTTCTTT
J gene: TRBJ1-1
clone size: many
D gene: .
V gene: TRBV20-1

CDR3 protein: CASSPKTIYNSPLHF
CDR3 DNA: TGTGCCAGCAGCCCCAAGACAATCTATAATTCACCCCTCCACTTT
J gene: TRBJ1-6
clone size: .
D gene: .
V gene: TRBV7-2

CDR3 protein: CASSLLGAGAYNEQFF
CDR3 DNA: TGTGCCAGCAGTTTATTGGGAGCGGGCGCTTACAATGAGCAGTTCTTC
J gene: TRBJ2-1
clone size: few
D gene: .
V gene: TRBV27

CDR3 protein: CASSLAVAGGQYNEQFF
CDR3 DNA: TGTGCCAGCAGCTTAGCCGTAGCGGGAGGGCAATACAATGAGCAGTTCTTC
J gene: TRBJ2-1
clone size: .
D gene: TRBD2
V gene: TRBV7-2

CDR3 protein: CASSLSLQRGGYEQYF
CDR3 DNA: TGTGCCAGCAGTTTATCCCTTCAGCGGGGGGGCTACGAGCAGTACTTC
J gene: TRBJ2-7
clone size: many
D gene: TRBD2
V gene: TRBV28

CDR3 protein: CASSSGWTGNYNEQFF
CDR3 DNA: TGTGCCAGCAGTTCTGGGTGGACAGGGAATTACAATGAGCAGTTCTTC
J gene: TRBJ2-1
clone size: many
D gene: TRBD1
V gene: TRBV12-3/TRBV12-4

CDR3 protein: CASSLTRGSTEAFF
CDR3 DNA: TGTGCCAGCAGCTTAACTCGCGGATCGACTGAAGCTTTCTTT
J gene: TRBJ1-1
clone size: few
D gene: .
V gene: TRBV7-9

CDR3 protein: CSAMGLAGGPYQETQYF
CDR3 DNA: TGCAGTGCAATGGGACTAGCGGGAGGACCATACCAAGAGACCCAGTACTTC
J gene: TRBJ2-5
clone size: many
D gene: TRBD2
V gene: TRBV20-1

CDR3 protein: CASSLQGPRTNYGYTF
CDR3 DNA: TGTGCCAGCAGCCTACAGGGGCCCAGGACTAACTATGGCTACACCTTC
J gene: TRBJ1-2
clone size: many
D gene: TRBD1
V gene: TRBV2

CDR3 protein: CASTLARGSDTQYF
CDR3 DNA: TGTGCCAGCACCTTAGCGAGAGGCTCAGATACGCAGTATTTT
J gene: TRBJ2-3
clone size: many
D gene: .
V gene: TRBV12-3/TRBV12-4

CDR3 protein: CASSLLGSPGTGELFF
CDR3 DNA: TGTGCCAGCAGTTTATTGGGATCCCCGGGCACCGGGGAGCTGTTTTTT
J gene: TRBJ2-2
clone size: many
D gene: .
V gene: TRBV28

CDR3 protein: CASSIDGAGGLSGQPQHF
CDR3 DNA: TGTGCCAGTAGTATAGATGGGGCAGGGGGCTTATCGGGTCAGCCCCAGCATTTT
J gene: TRBJ1-5
clone size: few
D gene: TRBD1
V gene: TRBV19

CDR3 protein: CASSAAGSPLHF
CDR3 DNA: TGTGCCAGCTCAGCTGCAGGTTCACCCCTCCACTTT
J gene: TRBJ1-6
clone size: .
D gene: .
V gene: TRBV18

CDR3 protein: CASKQNSGLAGYNEQFF
CDR3 DNA: TGCGCCAGCAAGCAGAACTCGGGACTAGCGGGATACAATGAGCAGTTCTTC
J gene: TRBJ2-1
clone size: .
D gene: TRBD2
V gene: TRBV5-1

CDR3 protein: CASSYWGFASGNTIYF
CDR3 DNA: TGTGCCAGCAGTTACTGGGGTTTCGCCAGCGGAAACACCATATATTTT
J gene: TRBJ1-3
clone size: many
D gene: .
V gene: TRBV6-6

CDR3 protein: CASSQPGAGTEAFF
CDR3 DNA: TGTGCCAGCAGCCAGCCGGGTGCAGGCACTGAAGCTTTCTTT
J gene: TRBJ1-1
clone size: .
D gene: .
V gene: TRBV7-9

CDR3 protein: CATTTRGSYNEQFF
CDR3 DNA: TGTGCCACCACTACCCGTGGGTCCTACAATGAGCAGTTCTTC
J gene: TRBJ2-1
clone size: many
D gene: .
V gene: TRBV28

CDR3 protein: CASSLFANEKLFF
CDR3 DNA: TGTGCCAGCAGTTTGTTCGCTAATGAAAAACTGTTTTTT
J gene: TRBJ1-4
clone size: few
D gene: .
V gene: TRBV6-5